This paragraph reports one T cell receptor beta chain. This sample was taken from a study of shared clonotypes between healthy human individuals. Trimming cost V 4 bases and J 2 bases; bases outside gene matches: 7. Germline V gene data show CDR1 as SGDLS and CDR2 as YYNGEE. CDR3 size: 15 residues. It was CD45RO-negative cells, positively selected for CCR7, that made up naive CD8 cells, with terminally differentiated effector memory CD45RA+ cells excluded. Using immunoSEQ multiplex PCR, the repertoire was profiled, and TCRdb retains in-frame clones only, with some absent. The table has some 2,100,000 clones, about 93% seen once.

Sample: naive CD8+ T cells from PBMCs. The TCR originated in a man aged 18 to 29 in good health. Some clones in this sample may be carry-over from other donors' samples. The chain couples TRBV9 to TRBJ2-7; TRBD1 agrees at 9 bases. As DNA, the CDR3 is TGTGCCAGCAGCCCTTCGGACAGGGGAGCCTACGAGCAGTACTTC. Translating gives CASSPSDRGAYEQYF.